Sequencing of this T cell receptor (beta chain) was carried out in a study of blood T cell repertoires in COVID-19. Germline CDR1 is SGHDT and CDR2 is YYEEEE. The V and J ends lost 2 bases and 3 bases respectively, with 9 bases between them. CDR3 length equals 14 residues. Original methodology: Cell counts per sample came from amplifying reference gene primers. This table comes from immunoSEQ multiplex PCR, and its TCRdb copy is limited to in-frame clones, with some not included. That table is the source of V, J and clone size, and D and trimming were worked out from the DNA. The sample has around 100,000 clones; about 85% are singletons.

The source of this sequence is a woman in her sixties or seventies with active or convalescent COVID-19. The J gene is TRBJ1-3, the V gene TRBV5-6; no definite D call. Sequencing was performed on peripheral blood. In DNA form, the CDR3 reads TGTGCCAGCAGCTTTGCGCCCCTTGGAAACACCATATATTTT. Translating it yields CASSFAPLGNTIYF.